Described below is a single TCR beta chain sequence and its context. Its antigen is undetermined. One junction end disagrees with the germline gene, perhaps due to a read error. Germline V CDR1 and CDR2: SNHLY, FYNNEI. This CDR3 region has 18 residues. The sample comes from a study of graft-versus-host responses after intestinal transplantation. Whole-study context: Recipients got multivisceral, liver-intestinal, or isolated intestinal transplants. Among the recipients, all got anti-thymocyte globulin induction and then tacrolimus and steroids for approximately 3 years.

Assay: immunoSEQ multiplex PCR; the TCRdb copy retains only in-frame clones and omits some. The sample carries some 4,300 clones, 65% to 80% recorded once. Findings and limits, study-wide: Researchers found peak circulating GvH clone levels linked to early post-transplant HvG declines. GvH clones detected in recipient marrow included some appearing first in ileum or blood.

Processing released intraepithelial and lamina propria lymphocytes from the graft tissue. This chain joins TRBV2 and TRBJ2-7; TRBD2 aligns across 11 bases. The clonotype comes from a human patient who received an intestinal transplant, so some T cells may come from the graft donor. Sample: ileum tissue, taken about 350 days after intestinal transplantation. The CDR3 DNA reads TGTGCCAGCAGAGAAGACGGCCGGCTAGCGGGGGGCTTATGGGAGCAGTACTTC. It specifies CASREDGRLAGGLWEQYF.